A selection of T cell receptor beta chains follows, all from one sample in a study of cytomegalovirus exposure and HLA in healthy donors. Libraries were prepared by immunoSEQ multiplex PCR; TCRdb keeps only in-frame clonotypes and omits some of them. Among 90,000 to 150,000 clones listed, roughly 90% were seen once. The sample consisted of PBMCs. These receptors were obtained from a woman aged 18-29 years in good health and CMV-seropositive. CDR3s include the opening cysteine and the closing phenylalanine or tryptophan. The D gene is left open where the match is weak. Size values are once, few and many counts, or a class for expanded clones, and some rows have none.

V	size	D	J	CDR3	DNA
TRBV19	-	TRBD1	TRBJ1-5	CASSPGQGNQPQHF	TGTGCCAGTAGTCCCGGACAGGGAAATCAGCCCCAGCATTTT
TRBV6-6	-	-	TRBJ1-5	CASSWETLDQPQHF	TGTGCCAGCAGTTGGGAGACTCTAGATCAGCCCCAGCATTTT
TRBV14	-	-	TRBJ2-7	CASSQDREQYF	TGTGCCAGCAGCCAAGATAGAGAGCAGTACTTC
TRBV6-1	-	TRBD1	TRBJ1-1	CASSVVTGGAFF	TGTGCCAGCAGTGTTGTTACAGGGGGAGCTTTCTTT
TRBV30	-	TRBD1	TRBJ1-2	CAWSGGTGELDKYGYTF	TGTGCCTGGAGCGGTGGGACAGGGGAATTAGATAAGTATGGCTACACCTTC
TRBV5-1	-	-	TRBJ2-5	CASSLDLASETQYF	TGCGCCAGCAGCTTGGATCTAGCGTCGGAGACCCAGTACTTC
TRBV18	-	-	TRBJ1-5	CASSRVDNQPQHF	TGTGCCAGCTCACGAGTAGATAATCAGCCCCAGCATTTT
TRBV6-5	-	TRBD1	TRBJ2-7	CASSTRQGVREQYF	TGTGCCAGCAGTACTCGACAGGGGGTGAGGGAGCAGTACTTC
TRBV7-2	once	-	TRBJ2-1	CASSQGLYNEQFF	TGTGCCAGCAGCCAGGGACTTTACAATGAGCAGTTCTTC
TRBV2	-	-	TRBJ2-5	CASRPDPGETQYF	TGTGCCAGCAGGCCCGATCCCGGAGAGACCCAGTACTTC
TRBV6-5	-	-	TRBJ2-7	CASSPGQPEQYF	TGTGCCAGCAGCCCAGGACAGCCCGAGCAGTACTTC
TRBV2	-	-	TRBJ1-1	CASSEARALNTEAFF	TGTGCCAGCAGTGAAGCGCGGGCTTTGAACACTGAAGCTTTCTTT
TRBV30	-	-	TRBJ1-2	CAWSARTDYGYTF	TGTGCCTGGAGTGCCCGGACAGACTATGGCTACACCTTC
TRBV19	-	-	TRBJ1-1	CASRGLNTEAFF	TGTGCCAGTAGGGGGCTGAACACTGAAGCTTTCTTT
TRBV21-1	-	-	TRBJ2-7	CASSPPGDEQYF	TGTGCCAGCAGCCCTCCGGGGGACGAGCAGTACTTC
TRBV30	-	TRBD1	TRBJ1-2	CAWSAGQGNTF	TGTGCCTGGAGTGCGGGACAGGGGAACACCTTC
TRBV30	-	-	TRBJ2-2	CAWKGVTNTGELFF	TGTGCCTGGAAGGGGGTTACGAACACCGGGGAGCTGTTTTTT
TRBV4-2	-	-	TRBJ2-3	CASSQGDTSTDTQYF	TGTGCCAGCAGCCAAGGCGACACCAGCACAGATACGCAGTATTTT
TRBV4-2	few	-	TRBJ1-5	CASSPQVTGVKGQPQHF	TGTGCCAGCAGCCCCCAGGTGACAGGAGTCAAGGGACAGCCCCAGCATTTT
TRBV28	-	TRBD2	TRBJ2-3	CALGASGSTDTQYF	TGTGCTCTCGGGGCTAGCGGGAGCACAGATACGCAGTATTTT
TRBV27	-	-	TRBJ2-7	CASSASLGGGTNSYEQYF	TGTGCCAGCAGTGCCAGTTTGGGCGGAGGGACGAACTCCTACGAGCAGTACTTC
TRBV4-2	-	TRBD1	TRBJ1-3	CASSQGLGGSGGNTIYF	TGTGCCAGCAGCCAAGGACTAGGGGGCAGCGGTGGAAACACCATATATTTT
TRBV19	-	TRBD2	TRBJ2-1	CASSSSSGAPSIF	TGTGCCAGTAGCTCATCTAGCGGGGCCCCCTCGATCTTC
TRBV27	-	-	TRBJ1-1	CASSSPTRNTEAFF	TGTGCCAGCAGCTCCCCGACTCGGAACACTGAAGCTTTCTTT
TRBV30	-	TRBD1	TRBJ1-1	CAWSAAVDRGPAVAFF	TGTGCCTGGAGTGCGGCCGTGGACAGGGGGCCCGCAGTAGCTTTCTTT
TRBV29-1	-	TRBD2	TRBJ2-5	CSVEIGGGYQETQYF	TGCAGCGTTGAAATCGGCGGGGGGTACCAAGAGACCCAGTACTTC
TRBV30	-	-	TRBJ1-5	CAWGRRRLGWPQHF	TGTGCCTGGGGTAGGAGGCGATTAGGATGGCCCCAGCATTTT
TRBV21-1	-	-	TRBJ1-5	CASSKGRLYSNQPQHF	TGTGCCAGCAGCAAAGGGAGGTTATATAGCAATCAGCCCCAGCATTTT
TRBV5-6	-	-	TRBJ2-7	CASSLQRGYEQYF	TGTGCCAGCAGCTTGCAAAGGGGTTACGAGCAGTACTTC
TRBV5-1	once	TRBD1	TRBJ1-2	CASSPEGQGMGYGYTF	TGCGCCAGCAGCCCGGAGGGACAGGGGATGGGCTATGGCTACACCTTC
TRBV5-1	-	TRBD1	TRBJ2-1	CASSGTGFGYNEQFF	TGCGCCAGCAGCGGGACAGGGTTTGGGTACAATGAGCAGTTCTTC
TRBV5-4	-	TRBD1	TRBJ1-2	CASSSTGGWSYGYTF	TGTGCCAGCAGCTCAACAGGGGGCTGGAGCTATGGCTACACCTTC
TRBV19	-	-	TRBJ1-3	CARRGGSSGNTIYF	TGTGCCCGAAGGGGGGGCAGCTCTGGAAACACCATATATTTT
TRBV30	-	-	TRBJ1-6	CAWTESGRSSYNSPLHF	TGTGCCTGGACTGAAAGCGGACGGAGCTCCTATAATTCACCCCTCCACTTT
TRBV14	once	-	TRBJ2-7	CASSQDRGKSYEQYF	TGTGCCAGCAGCCAAGATAGGGGAAAATCCTACGAGCAGTACTTC
TRBV5-1	-	TRBD1	TRBJ1-5	CASSRTGDQPQHF	TGCGCCAGCAGCCGGACAGGGGATCAGCCCCAGCATTTT
TRBV30	-	-	TRBJ1-5	CAWTRGGGMEPQHF	TGTGCCTGGACCCGAGGGGGGGGAATGGAGCCCCAGCATTTT
TRBV7-8	-	-	TRBJ1-1	CASSSAGANTEAFF	TGTGCCAGCAGTTCCGCGGGGGCGAACACTGAAGCTTTCTTT
TRBV6-1	-	TRBD2	TRBJ2-2	CASRFGGAATGELFF	TGTGCCAGCCGCTTCGGGGGGGCGGCCACCGGGGAGCTGTTTTTT
TRBV7-9	-	TRBD2	TRBJ2-2	CASSPGLAANTGELFF	TGTGCCAGCAGTCCAGGACTAGCGGCGAACACCGGGGAGCTGTTTTTT
TRBV6-1	-	-	TRBJ1-5	CASRSGTRINQPQHF	TGTGCCAGCAGATCCGGGACAAGAATAAATCAGCCCCAGCATTTT
TRBV7-2	-	-	TRBJ1-1	CASSLEGLVVNTEAFF	TGTGCCAGCAGCTTAGAGGGGCTGGTGGTGAACACTGAAGCTTTCTTT
TRBV2	-	TRBD2	TRBJ2-7	CASRKGGGFYEQYF	TGTGCCAGCAGGAAAGGCGGGGGGTTCTACGAGCAGTACTTC
TRBV5-4	few	-	TRBJ1-2	CASSLAREAGYTF	TGTGCCAGCAGCTTGGCAAGAGAAGCTGGCTACACCTTC
TRBV6-1	-	-	TRBJ1-5	CASSKGGGSNQPQHF	TGTGCCAGCAGTAAGGGAGGGGGATCCAATCAGCCCCAGCATTTT
TRBV28	-	-	TRBJ1-1	CASSLRTNRETEAFF	TGTGCCAGCAGTCTAAGGACGAACCGGGAGACTGAAGCTTTCTTT